Sequencing of this TCR beta chain was carried out in a study of radiation and T cells in renal cell carcinoma (dated by TCRdb to about 2020). General notes on the study: In total, 53 samples underwent TCR beta sequencing: 25 or so tumors plus 27 peripheral blood samples. The last blood draw happened 4 weeks after radiation, timed to coincide with nephrectomy. A total of 4,016,671 unique CDR3 nucleotide sequences, encoding 2,500,000 or so unique CDR3 amino acid sequences, were found across all 50 or so samples.

On this clone itself: Its antigen target is currently unknown. The input lacks base qualities; no much larger clone sits a single base away.

TCR beta libraries were generated from genomic DNA with the immunoSEQ kit, following the manufacturer's recommendations. Library preparation used a first multiplex PCR with proprietary primers, then a second PCR adding unique barcodes, with bead cleanups after each round. A kit-provided positive control reaction and a negative control reaction were included in every sample batch. The final libraries were assessed on an Agilent 4200 TapeStation D1000 ScreenTape, pooled by volume, and quantified by qPCR. Sequencing was performed on an Illumina NextSeq500 with a MidOutput 150-cycle cartridge, and 156 Read1 and 15 Index1 cycles were run with kit custom primers. The pooled library was loaded at around 1 pM, and roughly 20% PhiX control was spiked in. Per the original workflow: Vendor-processed data were analyzed in R, with a clonotype defined as all T cells sharing the same CDR3 nucleotide sequence. In the clone abundance analyses, frequencies in each sample were normalized to that sample's 10,000 most abundant clones. Public T cell clones, which averaged fewer than five per sample, were excluded before analysis. A difference in abundance of at least 32-fold between compartments was used to define tumor-enriched and baseline blood-enriched clonotypes. A beta-binomial differential abundance model was used to identify clonotypes that expanded or contracted between blood time points. The Baroni-Urbani and Buser coefficient was used to measure tumor-blood repertoire similarity, and groups were compared with two-tailed Wilcoxon tests in R. Imported from immuneACCESS, the table was reduced by TCRdb to in-frame sequences with V and J called. These copies leave out some clones; in studies compared against another copy, an unresolved V gene accounts for under half, and the cause of the remainder is not known. D and trimming come from the DNA, and the V and J calls and clone size come from that table. The table for this sample lists about 90,000 clones; roughly 82% of them were counted only once. Under 8.5% of the sample is taken by the ten largest.

Trimming at the junction amounts to 7 bases on V and 4 bases on J, and the germline ends lie 19 bases apart. The CDR3 holds 15 amino acids from the cysteine to the phenylalanine. CDR3 DNA is the only sequence kept; it has 45 bases, read in frame from the first base. CDR1 SNHLY and CDR2 FYNNEI are derived from the germline V gene. Per the publication, the time point label means: blood 4 weeks post-SBRT, at nephrectomy. The treatment or condition label, read with the paper, signifies: 15 Gy SBRT to primary tumor, nephrectomy 4 weeks later. The samples were obtained from a clinical trial, where primary renal cell carcinomas were treated with 15 Gy stereotactic body radiation therapy and then removed by nephrectomy 4 weeks afterward. To follow tumor-enriched clonotypes, serial peripheral blood was collected from radiation-treated patients at baseline and at 2 weeks and 4 weeks after SBRT. Every patient's renal cell carcinoma showed clear cell pathology. Genomic DNA for TCR sequencing was prepared using the QIAamp DNA Blood Mini Kit (Qiagen). Only samples passing all quality control checks were included in the analyses.

Paper-wide results and their limitations: Because no pretreatment tumor biopsies were available, whether clonotypes were present in the tumor at baseline could not be determined. Because the trial had a single-armed design, the trial could not examine how radiation dose or scheduling affected the TCR repertoire. In blood, the top tumor clonotypes increased from baseline to 2 weeks after radiation and then shrank by 4 weeks, which suggests a temporary expansion of tumor-resident clones. Changes in the blood repertoire were not tracked past 4 weeks after treatment.

The source is a man aged 55-75 years with renal cell carcinoma. Sample: blood, taken from a patient whose treatment included radiotherapy and nephrectomy. In this chain, TRBV2 is recombined with TRBJ1-2; TRBD1 could be the D gene, as 5 bases match. The DNA sequence is given as TGTGCCAGCACCTTAAGGGCGGGGGAAGGCTATGGCTACACCTTC. This is translated as CASTLRAGEGYGYTF.